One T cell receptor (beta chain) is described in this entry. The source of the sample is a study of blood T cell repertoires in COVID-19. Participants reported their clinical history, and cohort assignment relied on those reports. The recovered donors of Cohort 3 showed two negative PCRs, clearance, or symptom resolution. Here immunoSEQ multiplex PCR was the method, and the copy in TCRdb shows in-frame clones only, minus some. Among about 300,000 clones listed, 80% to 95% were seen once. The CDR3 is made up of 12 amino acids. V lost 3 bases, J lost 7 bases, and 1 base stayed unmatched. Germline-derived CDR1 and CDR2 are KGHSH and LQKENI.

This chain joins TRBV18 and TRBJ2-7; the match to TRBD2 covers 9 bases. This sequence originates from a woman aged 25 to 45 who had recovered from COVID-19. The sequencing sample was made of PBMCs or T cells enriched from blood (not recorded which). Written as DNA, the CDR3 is TGTGCCAGCTCACCGCTAGCGGGAGAGCAGTACTTC. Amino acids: CASSPLAGEQYF.